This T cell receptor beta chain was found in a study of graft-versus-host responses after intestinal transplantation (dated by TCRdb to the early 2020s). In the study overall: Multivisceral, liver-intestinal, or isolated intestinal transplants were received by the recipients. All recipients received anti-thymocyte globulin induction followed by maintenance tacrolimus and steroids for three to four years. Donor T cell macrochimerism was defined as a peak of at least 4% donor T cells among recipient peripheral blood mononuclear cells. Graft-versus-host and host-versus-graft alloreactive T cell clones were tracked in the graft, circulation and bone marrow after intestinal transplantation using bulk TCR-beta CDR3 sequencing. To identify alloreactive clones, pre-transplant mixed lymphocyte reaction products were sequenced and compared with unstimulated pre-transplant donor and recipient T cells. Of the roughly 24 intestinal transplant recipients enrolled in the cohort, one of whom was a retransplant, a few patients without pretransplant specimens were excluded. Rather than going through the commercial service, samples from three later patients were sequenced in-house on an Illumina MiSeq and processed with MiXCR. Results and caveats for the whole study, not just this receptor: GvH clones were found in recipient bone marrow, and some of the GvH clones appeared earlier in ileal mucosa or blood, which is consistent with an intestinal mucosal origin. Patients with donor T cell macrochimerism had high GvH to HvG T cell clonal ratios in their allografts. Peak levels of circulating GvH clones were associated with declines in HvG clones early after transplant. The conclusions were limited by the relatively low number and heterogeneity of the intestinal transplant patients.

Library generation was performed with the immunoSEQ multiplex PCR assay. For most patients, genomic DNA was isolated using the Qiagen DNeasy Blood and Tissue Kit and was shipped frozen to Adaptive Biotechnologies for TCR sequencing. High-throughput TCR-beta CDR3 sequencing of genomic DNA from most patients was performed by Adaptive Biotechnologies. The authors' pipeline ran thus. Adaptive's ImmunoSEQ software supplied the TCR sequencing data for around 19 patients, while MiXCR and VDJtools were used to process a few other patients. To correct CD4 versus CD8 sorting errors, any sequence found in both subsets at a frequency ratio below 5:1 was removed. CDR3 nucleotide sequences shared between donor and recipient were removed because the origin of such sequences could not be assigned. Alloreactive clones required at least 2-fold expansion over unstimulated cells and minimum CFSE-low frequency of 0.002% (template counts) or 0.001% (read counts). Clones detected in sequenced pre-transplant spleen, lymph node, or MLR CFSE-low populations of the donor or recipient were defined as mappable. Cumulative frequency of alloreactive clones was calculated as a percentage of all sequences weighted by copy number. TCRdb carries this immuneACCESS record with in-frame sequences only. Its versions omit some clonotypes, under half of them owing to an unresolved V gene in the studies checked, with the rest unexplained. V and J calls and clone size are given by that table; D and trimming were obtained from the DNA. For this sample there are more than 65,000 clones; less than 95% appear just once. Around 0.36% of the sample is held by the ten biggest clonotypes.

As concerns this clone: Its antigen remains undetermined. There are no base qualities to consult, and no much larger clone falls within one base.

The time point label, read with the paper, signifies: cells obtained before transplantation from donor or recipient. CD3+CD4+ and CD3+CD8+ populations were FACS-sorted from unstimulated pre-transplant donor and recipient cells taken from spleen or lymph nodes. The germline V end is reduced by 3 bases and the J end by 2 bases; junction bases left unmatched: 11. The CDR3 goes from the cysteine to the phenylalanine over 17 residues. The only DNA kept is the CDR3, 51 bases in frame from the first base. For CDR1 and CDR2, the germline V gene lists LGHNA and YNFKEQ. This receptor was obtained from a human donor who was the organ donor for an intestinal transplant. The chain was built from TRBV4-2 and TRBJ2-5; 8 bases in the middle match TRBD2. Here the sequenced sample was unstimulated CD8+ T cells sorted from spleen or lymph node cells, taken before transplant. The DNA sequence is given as TGTGCCAGCAGCCAGGATTCTAGCGGGCCATATCAAGAGACCCAGTACTTC. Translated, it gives CASSQDSSGPYQETQYF.